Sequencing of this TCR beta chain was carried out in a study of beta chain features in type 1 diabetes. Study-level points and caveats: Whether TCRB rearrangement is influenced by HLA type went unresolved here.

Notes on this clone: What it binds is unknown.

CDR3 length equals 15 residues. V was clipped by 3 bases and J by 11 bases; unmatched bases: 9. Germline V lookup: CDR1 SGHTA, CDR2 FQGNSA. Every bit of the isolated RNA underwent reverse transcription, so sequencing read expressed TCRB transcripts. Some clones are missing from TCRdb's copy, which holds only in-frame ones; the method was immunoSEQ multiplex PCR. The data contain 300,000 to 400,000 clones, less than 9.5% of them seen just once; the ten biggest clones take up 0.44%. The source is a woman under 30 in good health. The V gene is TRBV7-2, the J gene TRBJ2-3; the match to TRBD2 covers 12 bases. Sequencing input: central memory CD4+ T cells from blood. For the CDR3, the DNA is TGTGCCAGCAGCTTCGAGCGTGCTAGCGGGAGGGGGCAGTATTTT. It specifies CASSFERASGRGQYF.